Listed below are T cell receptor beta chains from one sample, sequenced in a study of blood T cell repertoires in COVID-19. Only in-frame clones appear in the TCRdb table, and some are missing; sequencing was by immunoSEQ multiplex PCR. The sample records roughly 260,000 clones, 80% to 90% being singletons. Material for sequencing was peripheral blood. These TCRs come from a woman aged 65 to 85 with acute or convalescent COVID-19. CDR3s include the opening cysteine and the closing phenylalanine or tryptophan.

CDR3: CASSYPAEEGKQYF; V: TRBV6-6
CDR3: CASGDLEDTQYF; V: TRBV3-1/TRBV3-2
CDR3: CASKRWGADTQYF; V: TRBV5-1
CDR3: CASSDPTGSLNYGYTF; V: TRBV6-6
CDR3: CASSGRGEGNQPQHF; V: TRBV19
CDR3: CASSVGSMVGGRGNGYTF; V: TRBV9
CDR3: CASSSQRTGGRKGYTF; V: TRBV11-2
CDR3: CASSLGGGAFSGNTIYF; V: TRBV7-6
CDR3: CASSPVGTGGEKLFF; V: TRBV6-6
CDR3: CASSQGMVGAGELFF; V: TRBV4-1
CDR3: CASSLLGSVARSTDTQYF; V: TRBV28
CDR3: CASSPGTSGSPYNEQFF; V: TRBV5-8
CDR3: CASSQDFIQINQPQHF; V: TRBV4-2
CDR3: CASSTQTGGYTF; V: TRBV7-2